Each of the 2 T cell receptor beta chains below was sequenced from the same sample in a study of regulatory T cells in long-lasting Graves disease. According to the study, TCR beta libraries were built with iRepertoire HTBI primers and CDR3-region Arm-PCR. One entry per CDR3 protein results from TCRdb running MiXCR on the multiplex PCR reads. The data show approximately 400,000 distinct CDR3 sequences, about 15% seen once. Time point noted: newly diagnosed GD, antithyroid drugs for less than 3 months. RNA extracted from PBMCs served as the sequencing template. This sample also appeared in a second study, on T cells in Graves' hyperthyroidism and ophthalmopathy.

This material consisted of peripheral blood mononuclear cells (PBMCs), taken at new diagnosis, from a patient treated with antithyroid drugs. Receptors originate from a woman aged 40 to 49 with Graves disease.

This clonotype was detected ten times or more. The rearrangement joins TRBV2 to TRBJ2-7, with TRBD2 matching over 9 bases. The V gene end was trimmed by 8 bases and the J gene end by 7 bases; junction bases not matched to a gene: 9. This CDR3 contains 13 residues. Germline V gene sequence: CDR1 SNHLY, CDR2 FYNNEI. The CDR3 loop reads CASGVAGVGEQYF. In DNA form, the CDR3 reads TGTGCCAGCGGGGTAGCGGGAGTGGGTGAGCAGTACTTC.

This clonotype came up many times. The chain recombines TRBV6-1 with TRBJ1-4; tentative D call: TRBD1 (5 bases). Germline V gives CDR1 MNHNS, CDR2 SASEGT. V gave up 3 bases and J gave up 8 bases, with 16 bases separating them. The CDR3 has 15 amino acids. The CDR3, as DNA: TGTGCCAGCAGTGATGATCCCGGGGCACAAGAAAAACTGTTTTTT. Amino acids: CASSDDPGAQEKLFF.